The sequence of this TCR beta chain was determined in a study of blood T cell repertoires in COVID-19. Study details: Acute and convalescent COVID-19 specimens originated in the United States, Italy and Spain. PBMCs, B-cell-depleted T cells, or T cells provided the cDNA or gDNA that made up the material.

TCRdb keeps only in-frame clones here, not all; method: immunoSEQ multiplex PCR. The sample yields fewer than 200,000 clones, roughly four fifths seen once. Those who participated ranged in age from roughly 18 to 90 years and resided in some 24 US areas. The CDR3 length is 15 residues. Trimming pared 0 bases from V and 6 bases from J, leaving 14 bases between. Germline V gives CDR1 LGHDT, CDR2 YNNKEL (reference sequence). Sequenced sample: PBMCs or T cells enriched from blood (not recorded which). The sequence was obtained from a man between 45 and 60 years old who had recovered from COVID-19. The rearrangement links TRBV3-1 (or the pseudogene TRBV3-2) to TRBJ1-1; D might be TRBD1 (5 bases). CDR3 sequence reads: CASSQDPGLGAEAFF. CDR3 DNA sequence: TGTGCCAGCAGCCAAGATCCAGGGCTCGGCGCTGAAGCTTTCTTT.